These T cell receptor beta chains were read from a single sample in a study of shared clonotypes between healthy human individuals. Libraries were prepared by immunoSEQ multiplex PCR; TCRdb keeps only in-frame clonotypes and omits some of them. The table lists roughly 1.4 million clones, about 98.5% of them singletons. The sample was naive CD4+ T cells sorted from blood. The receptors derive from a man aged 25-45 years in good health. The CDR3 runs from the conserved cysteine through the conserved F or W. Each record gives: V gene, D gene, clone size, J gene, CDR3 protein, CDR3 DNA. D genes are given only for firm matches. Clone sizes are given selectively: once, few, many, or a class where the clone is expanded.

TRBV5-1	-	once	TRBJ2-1	CASSATAYNEQFF	TGCGCCAGCAGCGCTACGGCATACAATGAGCAGTTCTTC
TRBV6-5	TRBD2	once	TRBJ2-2	CASRPGLAGVGELFF	TGTGCCAGCAGACCTGGACTAGCGGGAGTCGGGGAGCTGTTTTTT
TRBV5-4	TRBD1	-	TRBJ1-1	CASSIRQGLNTEAFF	TGTGCCAGCAGCATAAGACAGGGCTTGAACACTGAAGCTTTCTTT
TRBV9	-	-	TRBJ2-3	CASDPSGHSTDTQYF	TGTGCCAGCGATCCAAGCGGTCACAGCACAGATACGCAGTATTTT
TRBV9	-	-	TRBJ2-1	CASSVNRDNEQFF	TGTGCCAGCAGCGTAAACAGGGATAATGAGCAGTTCTTC
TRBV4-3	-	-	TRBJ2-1	CASSQDRERDWHNEQFF	TGCGCCAGCAGCCAAGATAGGGAACGGGATTGGCACAATGAGCAGTTCTTC
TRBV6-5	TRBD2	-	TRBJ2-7	CASSPPGLADYEQYF	TGTGCCAGCAGCCCTCCGGGACTAGCGGACTACGAGCAGTACTTC
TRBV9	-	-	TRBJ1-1	CASSVGGAPNTEAFF	TGTGCCAGCAGCGTAGGAGGGGCCCCGAACACTGAAGCTTTCTTT
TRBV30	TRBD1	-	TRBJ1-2	CAWSSGAGGGYTF	TGTGCCTGGAGTAGTGGGGCAGGGGGTGGCTACACCTTC
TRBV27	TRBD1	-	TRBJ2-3	CASSPLDRVYTQYF	TGTGCCAGCAGCCCACTCGACAGGGTTTATACGCAGTATTTT
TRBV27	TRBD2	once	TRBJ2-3	CASSFGGRGTDTQYF	TGTGCCAGCAGTTTTGGCGGGAGGGGGACAGATACGCAGTATTTT
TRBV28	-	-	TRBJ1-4	CASSLTPRTLNEKLFF	TGTGCCAGCAGTTTAACCCCTAGGACTCTTAATGAAAAACTGTTTTTT
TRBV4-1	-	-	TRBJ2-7	CASSPLPRGNSYEQYF	TGCGCCAGCAGCCCCCTTCCTAGGGGCAACTCCTACGAGCAGTACTTC
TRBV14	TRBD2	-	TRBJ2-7	CASSQVSGRLAGALYEQYF	TGTGCCAGCAGCCAAGTTTCCGGGAGACTAGCGGGAGCTCTCTACGAGCAGTACTTC
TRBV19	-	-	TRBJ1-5	CASSATGSPRGPQHF	TGTGCCAGTAGTGCAACAGGTTCCCCCAGGGGCCCCCAGCATTTT
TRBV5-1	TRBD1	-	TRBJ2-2	CASSYRQGESGELFF	TGCGCCAGCAGCTATAGACAGGGAGAATCTGGGGAGCTGTTTTTT
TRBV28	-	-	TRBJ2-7	CASSFTPWGDHYPRHEQYF	TGTGCCAGCAGTTTCACCCCCTGGGGGGACCACTACCCCAGACACGAGCAGTACTTC
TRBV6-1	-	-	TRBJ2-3	CASSELDTQYF	TGTGCCAGCAGTGAACTGGATACGCAGTATTTT
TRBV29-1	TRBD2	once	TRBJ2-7	CSVGLAGEWRTSYEQYF	TGCAGCGTTGGACTAGCGGGAGAGTGGCGGACCTCCTACGAGCAGTACTTC
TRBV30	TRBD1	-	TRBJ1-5	CAWRWAGGINQPQHF	TGTGCCTGGAGATGGGCAGGGGGCATCAATCAGCCCCAGCATTTT
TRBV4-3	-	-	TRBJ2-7	CASSQVDSSYEQYF	TGCGCCAGCAGCCAAGTCGACAGCTCCTACGAGCAGTACTTC
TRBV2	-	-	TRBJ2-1	CASSEDYYNEQFF	TGTGCCAGCAGTGAGGACTATTACAATGAGCAGTTCTTC
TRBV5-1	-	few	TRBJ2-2	CASSLAGTGELFF	TGCGCCAGCAGCTTGGCAGGTACCGGGGAGCTGTTTTTT
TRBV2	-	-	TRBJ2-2	CASSETGNTGELFF	TGTGCCAGCAGTGAGACAGGAAACACCGGGGAGCTGTTTTTT
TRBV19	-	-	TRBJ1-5	CASRGLRAQHF	TGTGCCAGTAGGGGGTTAAGGGCCCAGCATTTT
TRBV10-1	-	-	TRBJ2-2	CASAITRDTGELFF	TGCGCCTCAGCGATCACCAGGGACACCGGGGAGCTGTTTTTT
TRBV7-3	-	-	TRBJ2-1	CASSSGTLNEQFF	TGTGCCAGCAGCTCCGGGACTCTGAATGAGCAGTTCTTC
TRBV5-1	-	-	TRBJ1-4	CASSPATNEKLFF	TGCGCCAGCAGCCCTGCAACTAATGAAAAACTGTTTTTT
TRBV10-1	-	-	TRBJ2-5	CASNRHQGETQYF	TGCGCCAGCAATAGACACCAAGGGGAGACCCAGTACTTC
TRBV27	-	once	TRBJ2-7	CASSIGEEQYF	TGTGCCAGCAGTATCGGGGAAGAGCAGTACTTC
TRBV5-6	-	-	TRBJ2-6	CASSFSTGANVLTF	TGTGCCAGCAGCTTCTCAACTGGGGCCAACGTCCTGACTTTC
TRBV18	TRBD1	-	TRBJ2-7	CASSPKRPGQGDYEQYF	TGTGCCAGCTCACCTAAAAGACCTGGACAGGGGGACTACGAGCAGTACTTC
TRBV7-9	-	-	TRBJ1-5	CASSSIGSNQPQHF	TGTGCCAGCAGCTCCATTGGGAGCAATCAGCCCCAGCATTTT
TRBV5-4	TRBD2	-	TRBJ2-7	CASSPGGASGKYEQYF	TGTGCCAGCAGCCCCGGCGGGGCTAGCGGGAAATACGAGCAGTACTTC
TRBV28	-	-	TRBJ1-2	CASSHWTVSNYGYTF	TGTGCCAGCAGTCACTGGACAGTGAGTAACTATGGCTACACCTTC
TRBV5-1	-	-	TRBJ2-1	CASSPGGSSYNEQFF	TGCGCCAGCAGCCCTGGGGGGTCATCCTACAATGAGCAGTTCTTC
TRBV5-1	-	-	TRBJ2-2	CASSPELGATNTGELFF	TGCGCCAGCAGCCCAGAACTGGGGGCGACGAACACCGGGGAGCTGTTTTTT
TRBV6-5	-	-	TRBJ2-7	CASSKPGLYEQYF	TGTGCCAGCAGTAAACCGGGACTCTACGAGCAGTACTTC
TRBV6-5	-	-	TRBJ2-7	CASALTGSGEQYF	TGTGCCTCCGCCTTGACAGGCTCTGGCGAGCAGTACTTC
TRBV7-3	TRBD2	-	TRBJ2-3	CASSFIPTSGRPERTDTQYF	TGTGCCAGCAGCTTTATTCCGACTAGCGGGAGGCCGGAAAGGACTGATACGCAGTATTTT
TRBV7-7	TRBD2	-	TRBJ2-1	CASSLAGGRNEQFF	TGTGCTAGCAGCTTAGCGGGGGGGCGGAATGAGCAGTTCTTC
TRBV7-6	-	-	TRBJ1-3	CASSLGGGNTIYF	TGTGCCAGCAGCTTAGGAGGAGGAAACACCATATATTTT
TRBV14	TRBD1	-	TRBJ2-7	CASSPGGYEQYF	TGTGCCAGCAGCCCAGGGGGCTACGAGCAGTACTTC